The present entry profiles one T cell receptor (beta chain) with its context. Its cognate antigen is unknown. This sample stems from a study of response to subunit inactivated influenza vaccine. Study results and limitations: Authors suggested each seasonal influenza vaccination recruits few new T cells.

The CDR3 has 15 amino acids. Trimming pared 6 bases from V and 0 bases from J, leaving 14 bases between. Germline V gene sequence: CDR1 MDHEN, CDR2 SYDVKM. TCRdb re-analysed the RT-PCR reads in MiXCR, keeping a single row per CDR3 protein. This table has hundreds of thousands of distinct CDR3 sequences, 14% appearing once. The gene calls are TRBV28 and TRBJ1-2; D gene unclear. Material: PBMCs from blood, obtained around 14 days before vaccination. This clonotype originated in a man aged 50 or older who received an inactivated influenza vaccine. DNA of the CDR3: TGTGCCAGCAGCCGACAACGCATAGCTAACTATGGCTACACCTTC. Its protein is CASSRQRIANYGYTF.